A single sample is the source of the 13 T cell receptor beta chains below, sequenced in a study of cytomegalovirus exposure and HLA in healthy donors (dated by TCRdb to 2016 to 2017). Receptor libraries were prepared by the immunoSEQ multiplex PCR assay. Entries here come from immuneACCESS through TCRdb and include only in-frame sequences with V and J called. Some clones fail to appear in such tables; in the studies checked, an unresolved V gene covers under half of the shortfall, and the cause of the remainder is unknown. The sample records 75,000 to 90,000 clones, roughly 94% of which are singletons. Of the sample, 0.69% is held by the ten largest clones. What was sequenced was PBMCs. The receptors were sampled from a woman under 30 in good health and CMV-seronegative.

The rearrangement joins TRBV6-5 to TRBJ2-7, with TRBD2 matching over 7 bases. The V segment lost 0 bases and the J segment 1 base; nucleotides outside the gene matches: 6. The CDR3 spans 16 residues. Germline V gives CDR1 MNHEY, CDR2 SVGAGI. As DNA, the CDR3 is TGTGCCAGCAGTTACTCGCGAGCGGGAAGGTCCTACGAGCAGTACTTC. It translates to CASSYSRAGRSYEQYF.

The rearrangement links TRBV19 to TRBJ1-2, with a weak D call TRBD1 (6 bases). Looked up from germline, CDR1 is LNHDA and CDR2 is SQIVND (reference sequence). The CDR3 covers 14 residues. Trimming removed 0 bases at V and 3 bases at J, with 8 bases between. The DNA of the CDR3 is TGTGCCAGTAGTATAGAGGACAGCCACTATGGCTACACCTTC. It is translated as CASSIEDSHYGYTF.

The chain combines TRBV9 with TRBJ2-7, with a possible D match to TRBD2 (6 bases). The CDR3 loop spans 15 amino acids. Per the germline V gene, CDR1 is SGDLS and CDR2 is YYNGEE. Trimming shortened V by 0 bases and J by 2 bases, and 12 bases separated the two germline ends. The CDR3 sequence is CASSVGGGGTYEQYF. In DNA form, the CDR3 reads TGTGCCAGCAGCGTAGGGGGCGGAGGGACCTACGAGCAGTACTTC.

This clone was seen once. The chain carries TRBV4-3 and TRBJ1-5; the D gene is possibly TRBD1 (5 bases). Trimming stripped 0 bases from V and 0 bases from J, with 15 bases between. This CDR3 comprises 18 residues. The germline CDR1 and CDR2 sequences are LGHNA and YSLEER. The CDR3 sequence: CASSQDSLGHFSNQPQHF. CDR3 DNA: TGCGCCAGCAGCCAAGATTCATTAGGACATTTTAGCAATCAGCCCCAGCATTTT.

This clone was counted a single time. The chain links TRBV5-6 to TRBJ1-2; weak D call: TRBD1 (6 bases). The germline CDR1 and CDR2 sequences are SGHDT and YYEEEE. V shed 5 bases and J shed 3 bases, with 11 bases lying between them. The CDR3 consists of 13 residues. The CDR3 protein is CASRGDRHYGYTF. CDR3 coding DNA: TGTGCCAGCAGGGGCGACAGGCACTATGGCTACACCTTC.

This sequence joins TRBV4-2 and TRBJ1-6; D unclear. There are 15 residues in the CDR3. V shed 5 bases and J shed 8 bases, with 16 bases lying between them. Germline loops: CDR1 LGHNA, CDR2 YNFKEQ. CDR3 nucleotide sequence: TGTGCCAGCAGCGGACCGGGAATCTTAGATTCACCCCTCCACTTT. It encodes CASSGPGILDSPLHF.

This clone was detected only a few times. The chain employs TRBV6-5 and TRBJ1-5; tentative D call: TRBD1 (6 bases). The CDR3 is made up of 13 amino acids. Germline V gives CDR1 MNHEY, CDR2 SVGAGI. Trimming pared 9 bases from V and 3 bases from J, leaving 12 bases between. CDR3 sequence: CASCQGSNQPQHF. The CDR3 DNA reads TGTGCCAGTTGCCAGGGGTCCAATCAGCCCCAGCATTTT.

Only one count was recorded for this clone. The chain links TRBV25-1 to TRBJ1-1; the D gene is possibly TRBD1 (5 bases). CDR3 size: 13 residues. The V gene lost 7 bases and the J gene lost 4 bases, with 13 bases spanning the gap. Germline V gives CDR1 MGHDK, CDR2 SYGVNS. CDR3 residues: CASTRQFGTEAFF. For the CDR3, the DNA is TGTGCCAGCACTAGACAGTTCGGCACTGAAGCTTTCTTT.

V gene TRBV10-2 combines with J gene TRBJ2-1, with D perhaps matching TRBD2 (5 bases). The germline V and J ends were trimmed by 5 bases and 5 bases, with 7 bases remaining between them. The CDR3 extends over 12 amino acids. CDR1 and CDR2 from the germline V gene are WSHSY and SAAADI. In DNA form, the CDR3 reads TGCGCCAGCAGTACGGGGAACAATGAGCAGTTCTTC. This encodes CASSTGNNEQFF.

The chain combines TRBV5-5 with TRBJ1-2, with D possibly matching TRBD1 (6 bases). The germline CDR1 and CDR2 sequences are SGHKS and YYEKEE (reference sequence). Deletions cut 4 bases from V and 3 bases from J, with 16 bases between. The CDR3 is 15 residues long. CDR3 nucleotide sequence: TGTGCCAGCAGCCCAGGCGGTGGGGGCCACTATGGCTACACCTTC. It codes for CASSPGGGGHYGYTF.

The chain has TRBV6-6 and TRBJ1-1, with D possibly matching TRBD1 (6 bases). CDR3 length equals 12 residues. Trimming took off 5 bases at V and 4 bases at J, with 8 bases between the two ends. Germline V gene sequence: CDR1 MNHNY, CDR2 SVGAGI (reference sequence). The CDR3 is CASSLGATEAFF. The CDR3 bases are TGTGCCAGCAGTCTGGGGGCCACTGAAGCTTTCTTT.

The chain employs TRBV4-3 and TRBJ2-2; D remains ambiguous. The CDR3 runs to 13 residues. V lost 5 bases and J lost 7, with 11 bases in between. Germline V gene data show CDR1 as LGHNA and CDR2 as YSLEER. The CDR3 sequence is CASSSSLVGELFF. The CDR3 DNA reads TGCGCCAGCAGCTCCTCTCTCGTCGGGGAGCTGTTTTTT.

This clone occurred a few times. CDR3 loop: CASTPFGTGGRDTEAFF. The CDR3 coding sequence is TGTGCCAGCACTCCGTTTGGGACAGGGGGCAGGGACACTGAAGCTTTCTTT. The genes are TRBV7-9 and TRBJ1-1; TRBD1 aligns across 12 bases. The CDR3 totals 17 residues. Germline V gene data show CDR1 as SEHNR and CDR2 as FQNEAQ (reference sequence). V dropped 7 bases and J dropped 3; count of bases not matched to a gene: 12.